The following is a TCR beta chain sequence with its context. This sample stems from a study of blood T cell repertoires in COVID-19. As for the study in general: Specimens from acute and convalescent COVID-19 originated in the United States, Italy and Spain. Sources were T cells, B-cell-depleted T cells, or PBMCs; the material itself was cDNA or gDNA.

V was cut by 7 bases and J by 3 bases, with 12 bases left in between. Per the germline V gene, CDR1 is MNHEY and CDR2 is SVGAGI. This CDR3 is 13 amino acids long. Those enrolled in Seattle joined during active infection and were followed longitudinally afterward. Libraries were prepared by immunoSEQ multiplex PCR; TCRdb keeps only in-frame clonotypes and omits some of them. The repertoire holds 400,000 to 450,000 clones, with approximately 88% as singletons. This chain uses TRBV6-5 with TRBJ1-1; D possibly corresponds to TRBD1 (6 bases). The sample was peripheral blood. This receptor was taken from a woman between 50 and 59 years old with COVID-19, enrolled during active disease. The CDR3 spells CASTRGPDTEAFF. In DNA, the CDR3 is TGTGCCAGCACCAGGGGCCCGGACACTGAAGCTTTCTTT.